Each of the 6 T cell receptor beta chains below was sequenced from the same sample in a study of spatial heterogeneity in lung cancer. Time point indicated: sample taken at primary tumor resection. TCRdb re-called the 5' RACE reads with MiXCR, one entry per CDR3 protein. This table has 15,000 to 20,000 distinct CDR3 sequences, roughly 6% appearing once. Study-wide findings and caveats: The number of expanded tumor alpha and beta chains correlated with mutation number.

Their recognized antigens are unknown. The source material was lung tumor tissue, sampled at surgery. The receptors stem from a male donor with early-stage non-small cell lung cancer.

This clonotype was detected many times. V gene TRBV7-2 combines with J gene TRBJ2-5, with a tentative D call TRBD2 (7 bases). In germline, CDR1 is SGHTA, CDR2 FQGNSA. Between the trimmed V and J ends, which lost 3 bases and 1 base, there was a span of 15 bases. CDR3 length equals 16 residues. Here the CDR3 reads CASSFAEGGGQETQYF. In DNA form, the CDR3 reads TGTGCCAGCAGCTTTGCAGAAGGGGGGGGCCAAGAGACCCAGTACTTC.

The rearrangement uses TRBV6-6 and TRBJ2-3; D gene unclear. The germline CDR1 and CDR2 sequences are MNHNY and SVGAGI (reference sequence). CDR3 length: 16 amino acids. V was trimmed by 7 bases and J by 0 bases, leaving 17 bases between them. CDR3 sequence reads: CASIKRDSTSTDTQYF. The CDR3 DNA is TGTGCCAGCATCAAGCGAGACTCAACTAGCACAGATACGCAGTATTTT.

This clonotype has just a few counts. V gene TRBV4-3 combines with J gene TRBJ1-1; 8 nucleotides match TRBD1. The CDR3 is made up of 15 amino acids. The germline gives CDR1 LGHNA, CDR2 YSLEER. V gave up 0 bases and J gave up 6 bases; unmatched junction bases: 6. The CDR3 spells CASSQERQGAAEAFF. The DNA of the CDR3 is TGCGCCAGCAGCCAAGAAAGGCAGGGGGCCGCTGAAGCTTTCTTT.

This clonotype was seen repeatedly, ten times or more. V gene TRBV29-1 combines with J gene TRBJ2-7; D might be TRBD1 (5 bases). Trimming removed 5 bases at V and 6 bases at J, with 11 bases between. This CDR3 is built from 11 residues. CDR1 is SQVTM, CDR2 ANQGSEA, per germline. This chain's CDR3 is CSVQGSGEQYF. In DNA, the CDR3 is TGCAGCGTTCAGGGTTCGGGCGAGCAGTACTTC.

In its sample, this clonotype is medium-sized (0.01 to 0.1%). The chain couples TRBV28 to TRBJ2-2, with TRBD1 identical over 10 bases. CDR3 size: 15 residues. Germline V gene lookup returns CDR1 MDHEN and CDR2 SYDVKM. V trimming: 4 bases; J trimming: 3 bases; junction bases outside the gene matches: 2. In DNA form, the CDR3 reads TGTGCCAGCAGTTCTGGACAGGGGGACACCGGGGAGCTGTTTTTT. Amino acids: CASSSGQGDTGELFF.

This clonotype was detected only once. The chain has TRBV15 and TRBJ2-1, with D maybe TRBD2 (6 bases). The CDR3 runs to 16 residues. Germline V gene lookup returns CDR1 LNHNV and CDR2 YYDKDF (reference sequence). V was clipped by 3 bases and J by 3 bases, with 15 bases between them. The CDR3 reads CATSSLRDFLYNEQFF. Here the CDR3 DNA reads TGTGCCACCAGCAGTCTCCGGGACTTCCTCTACAATGAGCAGTTCTTC.